The present TCR beta chain was sequenced within a study of cytomegalovirus exposure and HLA in healthy donors. Clones were sequenced by immunoSEQ multiplex PCR, and TCRdb holds only the in-frame ones, with some missing. The table has some 48,000 clones, approximately 95% seen once. The study, taken as a whole, reports: Most TCR sequences were rare, but some public TCRs occurred in many donors. Associated with cytomegalovirus, according to the listing, were 150 to 200 TCR beta chains.

CDR1 is SEHNR, CDR2 FQNEAQ, per germline (reference sequence). The trim removed 5 bases at V and 1 base at J, leaving 13 bases unmatched. The CDR3 is made up of 17 amino acids. Concerning this clone itself: Antigen unknown.

The receptor was derived from a woman younger than 35 in good health and CMV-seropositive. The sample comprised PBMCs. The chain is built from TRBV7-9 and TRBJ2-7, with 8 bases lining up with TRBD2. The CDR3 sequence: CASSPFTMTSASYEQYF. CDR3 DNA sequence: TGTGCCAGCAGCCCTTTCACCATGACTAGCGCATCCTACGAGCAGTACTTC.